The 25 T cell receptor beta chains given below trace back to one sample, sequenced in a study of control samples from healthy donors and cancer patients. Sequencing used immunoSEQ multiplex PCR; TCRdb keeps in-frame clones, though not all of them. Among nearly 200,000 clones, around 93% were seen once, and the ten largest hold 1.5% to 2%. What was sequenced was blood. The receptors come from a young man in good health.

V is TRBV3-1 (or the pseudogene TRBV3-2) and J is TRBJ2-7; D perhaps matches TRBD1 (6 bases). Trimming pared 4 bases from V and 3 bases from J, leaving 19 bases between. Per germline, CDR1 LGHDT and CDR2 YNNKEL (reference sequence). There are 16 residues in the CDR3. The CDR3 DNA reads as TGTGCCAGCAGCCCGAGGCAGGGGAACTATCTCTACGAGCAGTACTTC. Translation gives CASSPRQGNYLYEQYF.

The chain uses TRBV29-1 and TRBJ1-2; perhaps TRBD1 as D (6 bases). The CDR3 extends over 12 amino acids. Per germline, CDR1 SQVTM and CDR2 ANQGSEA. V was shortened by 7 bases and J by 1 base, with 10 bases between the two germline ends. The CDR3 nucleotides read TGCAGCGCGGGACAAAATAACTATGGCTACACCTTC. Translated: CSAGQNNYGYTF. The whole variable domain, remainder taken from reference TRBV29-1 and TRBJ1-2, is SAVISQKPSRDICQRGTSLTIQCQVDSQVTMMFWYRQQPGQSLTLIATANQGSEATYESGFVIDKFPISRPNLTFSTLTVSNMSPEDSSIYLCSAGQNNYGYTFGSGTRLTVV.

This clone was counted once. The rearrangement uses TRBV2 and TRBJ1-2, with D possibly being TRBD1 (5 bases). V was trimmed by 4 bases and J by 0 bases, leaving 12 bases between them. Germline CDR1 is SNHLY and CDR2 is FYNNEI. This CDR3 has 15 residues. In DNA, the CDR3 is TGTGCCAGCAGTGTAACAGGCCTAGCTAACTATGGCTACACCTTC. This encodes CASSVTGLANYGYTF.

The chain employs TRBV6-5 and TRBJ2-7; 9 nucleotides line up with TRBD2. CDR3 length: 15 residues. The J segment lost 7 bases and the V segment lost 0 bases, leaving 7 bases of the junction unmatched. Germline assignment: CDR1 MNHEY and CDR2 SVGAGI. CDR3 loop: CASSYSGGGAFEQYF. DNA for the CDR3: TGTGCCAGCAGTTACTCCGGCGGGGGGGCCTTTGAGCAGTACTTC.

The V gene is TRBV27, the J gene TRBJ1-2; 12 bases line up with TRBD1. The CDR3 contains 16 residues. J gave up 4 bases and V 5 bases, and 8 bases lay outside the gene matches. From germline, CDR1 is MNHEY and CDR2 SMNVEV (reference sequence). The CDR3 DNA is TGTGCCAGCAGTCCGGGGACAGGGGGCGCGATCTATGGCTACACCTTC. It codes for CASSPGTGGAIYGYTF.

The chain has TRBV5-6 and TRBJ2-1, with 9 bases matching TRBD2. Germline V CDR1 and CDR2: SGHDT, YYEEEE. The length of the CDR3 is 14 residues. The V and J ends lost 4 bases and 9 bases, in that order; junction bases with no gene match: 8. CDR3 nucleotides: TGTGCCAGCAGCCTCAGCGGGGGGACGCGTGAGCAGTTCTTC. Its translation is CASSLSGGTREQFF. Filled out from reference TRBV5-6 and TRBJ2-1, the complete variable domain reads DAGVTQSPTHLIKTRGQQVTLRCSPKSGHDTVSWYQQALGQGPQFIFQYYEEEERQRGNFPDRFSGHQFPNYSSELNVNALLLGDSALYLCASSLSGGTREQFFGPGTRLTVL.

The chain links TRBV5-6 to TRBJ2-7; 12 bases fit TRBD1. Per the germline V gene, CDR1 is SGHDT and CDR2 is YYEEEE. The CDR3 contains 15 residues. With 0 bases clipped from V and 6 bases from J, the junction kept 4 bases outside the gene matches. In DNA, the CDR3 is TGTGCCAGCAGCTTGGTTGCGGGACAGGGGGCCGAGCAGTACTTC. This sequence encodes CASSLVAGQGAEQYF.

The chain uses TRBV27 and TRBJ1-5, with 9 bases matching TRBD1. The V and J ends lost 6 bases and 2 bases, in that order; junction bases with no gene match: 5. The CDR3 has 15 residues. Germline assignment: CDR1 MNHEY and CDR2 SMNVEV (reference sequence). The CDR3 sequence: CASRYRGQGNQPQHF. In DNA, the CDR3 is TGTGCCAGCAGATACAGGGGGCAGGGCAATCAGCCCCAGCATTTT.

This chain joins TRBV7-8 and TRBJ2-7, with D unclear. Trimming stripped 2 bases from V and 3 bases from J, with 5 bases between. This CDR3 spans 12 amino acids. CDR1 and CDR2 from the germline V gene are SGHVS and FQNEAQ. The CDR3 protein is CASSLSFYEQYF. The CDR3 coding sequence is TGTGCCAGCAGCTTAAGTTTCTACGAGCAGTACTTC.

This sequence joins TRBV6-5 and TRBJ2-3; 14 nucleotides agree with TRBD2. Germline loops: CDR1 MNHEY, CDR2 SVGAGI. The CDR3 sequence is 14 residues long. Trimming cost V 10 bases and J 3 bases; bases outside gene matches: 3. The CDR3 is CATRTSGGTDTQYF. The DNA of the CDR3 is TGTGCCACCCGGACTAGCGGGGGGACAGATACGCAGTATTTT.

CDR3 sequence reads: CASSPRTRPDWADTQYF. The CDR3 DNA follows: TGTGCCAGCAGCCCCCGCACCCGGCCGGATTGGGCAGATACGCAGTATTTT. This chain uses TRBV7-8 with TRBJ2-3; D is undetermined. Germline values: CDR1 SGHVS, CDR2 FQNEAQ. This CDR3 is 17 amino acids long. The V end lost 5 bases, the J end lost 4 bases, and 22 bases lay between the germline ends.

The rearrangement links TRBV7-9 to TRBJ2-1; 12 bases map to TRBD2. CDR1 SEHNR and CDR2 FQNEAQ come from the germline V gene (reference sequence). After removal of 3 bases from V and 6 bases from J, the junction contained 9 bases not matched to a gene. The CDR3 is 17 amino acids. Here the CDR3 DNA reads TGTGCCAGCAGCTTCGACTTGACTAGCGGGGGCCCCAATGAGCAGTTCTTC. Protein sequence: CASSFDLTSGGPNEQFF.

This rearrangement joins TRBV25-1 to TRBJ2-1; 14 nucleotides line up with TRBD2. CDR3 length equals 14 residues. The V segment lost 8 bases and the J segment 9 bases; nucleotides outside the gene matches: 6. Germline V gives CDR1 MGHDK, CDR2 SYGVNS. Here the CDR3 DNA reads TGTGCCAGCGCGACTAGCGGGGGGGCAAGTGAGCAGTTCTTC. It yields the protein CASATSGGASEQFF.

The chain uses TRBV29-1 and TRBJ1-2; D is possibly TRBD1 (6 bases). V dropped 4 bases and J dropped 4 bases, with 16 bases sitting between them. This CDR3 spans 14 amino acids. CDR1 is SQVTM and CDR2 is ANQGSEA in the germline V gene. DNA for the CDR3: TGCAGCGTTGTCACCGGGACATCCGTCTATGGCTACACCTTC. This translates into CSVVTGTSVYGYTF.

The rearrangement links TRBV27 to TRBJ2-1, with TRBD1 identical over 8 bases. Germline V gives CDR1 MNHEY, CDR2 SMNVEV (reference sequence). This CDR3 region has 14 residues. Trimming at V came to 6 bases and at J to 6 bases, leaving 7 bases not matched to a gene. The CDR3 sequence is CASREGQGRNEQFF. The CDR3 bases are TGTGCCAGCAGAGAAGGACAGGGTCGCAATGAGCAGTTCTTC.

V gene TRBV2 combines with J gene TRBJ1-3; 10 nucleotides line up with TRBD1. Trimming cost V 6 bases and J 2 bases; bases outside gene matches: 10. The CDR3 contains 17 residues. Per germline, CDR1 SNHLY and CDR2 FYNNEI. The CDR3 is CASRQIRDRGPGNTIYF. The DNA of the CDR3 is TGTGCCAGCAGGCAGATCCGGGACAGGGGTCCTGGAAACACCATATATTTT.

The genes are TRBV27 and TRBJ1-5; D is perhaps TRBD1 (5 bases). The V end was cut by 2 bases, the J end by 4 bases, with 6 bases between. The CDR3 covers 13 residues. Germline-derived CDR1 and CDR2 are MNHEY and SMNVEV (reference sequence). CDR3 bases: TGTGCCAGCAGTTTAAACAGGAATCAGCCCCAGCATTTT. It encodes CASSLNRNQPQHF.

The CDR3 sequence is CASSDAAGTDTQYF. DNA for the CDR3: TGTGCCAGCAGTGACGCCGCCGGCACAGATACGCAGTATTTT. The rearrangement joins TRBV6-4 to TRBJ2-3, with D hard to call. V was pared by 2 bases and J by 1 base, with 7 bases between. The CDR3 length is 14 residues. Germline V gene sequence: CDR1 MRHNA, CDR2 SNTAGT.

The CDR3 DNA follows: TGTGCCAGCAACAGGGCTAGTAATCAGCCCCAGCATTTT. It codes for CASNRASNQPQHF. The chain employs TRBV6-5 and TRBJ1-5, with a possible D match to TRBD1 (6 bases). V lost 7 bases and J 4 bases, leaving 11 bases between the germline ends. CDR3 length: 13 amino acids. Germline assignment: CDR1 MNHEY and CDR2 SVGAGI.

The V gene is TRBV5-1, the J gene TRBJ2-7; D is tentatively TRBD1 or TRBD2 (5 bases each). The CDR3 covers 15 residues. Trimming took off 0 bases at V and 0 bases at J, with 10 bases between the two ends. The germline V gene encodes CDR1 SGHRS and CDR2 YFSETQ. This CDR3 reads CASSLGGASSYEQYF. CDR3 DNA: TGCGCCAGCAGCTTGGGAGGGGCGAGCTCCTACGAGCAGTACTTC.

CDR3 DNA sequence: TGTGCCAGCAGTTTTGCCTTAAGAGGAGCTGAAGCTTTCTTT. Protein product: CASSFALRGAEAFF. The chain joins TRBV27 to TRBJ1-1; D gene uncertain. Trimming cost V 3 bases and J 6 bases, with 14 bases left between them. Germline V CDR1 and CDR2: MNHEY, SMNVEV (reference sequence). The CDR3 consists of 14 residues.

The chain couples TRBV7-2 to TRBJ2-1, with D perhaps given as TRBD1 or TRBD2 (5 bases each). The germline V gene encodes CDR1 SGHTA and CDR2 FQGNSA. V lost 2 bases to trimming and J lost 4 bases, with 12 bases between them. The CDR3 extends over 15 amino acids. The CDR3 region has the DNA TGTGCCAGCAGCTTACAGGTGGGACCATACAATGAGCAGTTCTTC. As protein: CASSLQVGPYNEQFF.

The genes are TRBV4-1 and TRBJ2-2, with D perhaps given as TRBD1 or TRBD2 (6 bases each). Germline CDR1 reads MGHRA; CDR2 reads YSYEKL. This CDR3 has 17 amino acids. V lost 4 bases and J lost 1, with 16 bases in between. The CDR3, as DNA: TGCGCCAGCAGCCGGCCCACGGGGGCGGGGAACACCGGGGAGCTGTTTTTT. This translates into CASSRPTGAGNTGELFF.

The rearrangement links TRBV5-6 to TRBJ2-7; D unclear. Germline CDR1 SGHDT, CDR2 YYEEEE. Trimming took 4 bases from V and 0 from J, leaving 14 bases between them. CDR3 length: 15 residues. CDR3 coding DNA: TGTGCCAGCAGCCTCCAGGTTCGAAGCTCCTACGAGCAGTACTTC. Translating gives CASSLQVRSSYEQYF.

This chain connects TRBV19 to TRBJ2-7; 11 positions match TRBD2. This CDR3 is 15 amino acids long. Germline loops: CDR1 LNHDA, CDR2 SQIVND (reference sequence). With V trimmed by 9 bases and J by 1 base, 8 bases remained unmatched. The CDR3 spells CASQKTSGASYEQYF. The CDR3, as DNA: TGTGCCAGCCAGAAGACTAGCGGGGCGTCCTACGAGCAGTACTTC.